This T cell receptor beta chain derives from a study of blood T cell repertoires in COVID-19. Only in-frame clones appear in the TCRdb table, and some are missing; sequencing was by immunoSEQ multiplex PCR. The sample holds 100,000 to 150,000 clones, 70% to 90% seen once. V lost 7 bases, J lost 5 bases, and 11 bases stayed unmatched. Germline CDR1 reads SNHLY; CDR2 reads FYNNEI. The CDR3 runs to 14 residues. This clonotype was sampled from a man aged 50 to 59 with acute or convalescent COVID-19. The rearrangement links TRBV2 to TRBJ2-7, with 7 bases lining up with TRBD2. Source material: peripheral blood. The CDR3 reads CASTLDTSDDEQYF. In DNA form, the CDR3 reads TGTGCCAGCACCCTGGACACTAGCGACGACGAGCAGTACTTC.